This is a list of T cell receptor beta chains from one sample in a study of post-analysis software for immune sequencing data. TCRdb re-called the PCR reads through MiXCR, storing one row per CDR3 protein. This table holds hundreds of thousands of distinct CDR3 sequences, approximately 30% found once. Specimen: blood. The source of these receptors is a girl aged 5 to 17 with multiple sclerosis. CDR3s include the opening cysteine and the closing phenylalanine or tryptophan. Each record gives: D gene, J gene, clone size, V gene, CDR3 DNA, CDR3 protein. The D gene is left open where the match is weak. Clone size is shown for a subset of rows, as once, few, many or a class of expanded clone.

D gene: TRBD1
J gene: TRBJ2-3
clone size: NA
V gene: TRBV7-2
CDR3 DNA: TGTGCCAGCAGCTCCGGACAGGGGGCGGCTAGCACAGATACGCAGTATTTT
CDR3 protein: CASSSGQGAASTDTQYF

D gene: NA
J gene: TRBJ2-1
clone size: NA
V gene: TRBV15
CDR3 DNA: TGTGCCACCAGCAGAGAAGGGGGTAGCTCCTACAATGAGCAGTTCTTC
CDR3 protein: CATSREGGSSYNEQFF

D gene: TRBD2
J gene: TRBJ2-1
clone size: NA
V gene: TRBV6-2/TRBV6-3
CDR3 DNA: TGTGCCAGCCAAGCCCCCGGGACTAGTGATGTTGAGCAGTTCTTC
CDR3 protein: CASQAPGTSDVEQFF

D gene: NA
J gene: TRBJ1-6
clone size: NA
V gene: TRBV27
CDR3 DNA: TGTGCCAGCAGTTTCCGCACGGGCTATCGAAATTCACCCCTCCACTTT
CDR3 protein: CASSFRTGYRNSPLHF

D gene: NA
J gene: TRBJ2-1
clone size: NA
V gene: TRBV6-6
CDR3 DNA: TGTGCCAGCAGTTACTCGATAGGGAAGGGACGCGGTGAGCAGTTCTTC
CDR3 protein: CASSYSIGKGRGEQFF

D gene: NA
J gene: TRBJ1-5
clone size: few
V gene: TRBV18
CDR3 DNA: TGTGCCAGCTCACCAGGGAATAGCAATCAGCCCCAGCATTTT
CDR3 protein: CASSPGNSNQPQHF

D gene: NA
J gene: TRBJ2-7
clone size: few
V gene: TRBV12-3/TRBV12-4
CDR3 DNA: TGTGCCAGCAGTTTGCGGCGGCGTTGGGACGAGCAGTACTTC
CDR3 protein: CASSLRRRWDEQYF

D gene: TRBD2
J gene: TRBJ2-1
clone size: NA
V gene: TRBV27
CDR3 DNA: TGTGCCAGCAGTTTTGGACTAGCGGGAGGCTACAATGAGCAGTTCTTC
CDR3 protein: CASSFGLAGGYNEQFF

D gene: NA
J gene: TRBJ2-1
clone size: few
V gene: TRBV10-3
CDR3 DNA: TGTGCCATCAGTGAGTCAGAGGACAATGAGCAGTTCTTC
CDR3 protein: CAISESEDNEQFF

D gene: TRBD1
J gene: TRBJ2-5
clone size: NA
V gene: TRBV7-2
CDR3 DNA: TGTGCCAGCAGCTCCGTCGACAGGGCCCAAGAGACCCAGTACTTC
CDR3 protein: CASSSVDRAQETQYF

D gene: NA
J gene: TRBJ1-4
clone size: NA
V gene: TRBV5-1
CDR3 DNA: TGCGCCAGCAGCTTGGCGGAGGGAACTAATGAAAAACTGTTTTTT
CDR3 protein: CASSLAEGTNEKLFF

D gene: NA
J gene: TRBJ1-4
clone size: NA
V gene: TRBV29-1
CDR3 DNA: TGCAGCGCCGCCTCCCGGGGGGAAAAACTGTTTTTT
CDR3 protein: CSAASRGEKLFF

D gene: TRBD1
J gene: TRBJ1-2
clone size: NA
V gene: TRBV7-9
CDR3 DNA: TGTGCCAGCAGCTTTCACCTCGACAGGGGGCTTAAGTATGGCTACACCTTC
CDR3 protein: CASSFHLDRGLKYGYTF

D gene: NA
J gene: TRBJ2-1
clone size: few
V gene: TRBV29-1
CDR3 DNA: TGCAGCGTTCTGGTCGGGGGGCCGAATGAGCAGTTCTTC
CDR3 protein: CSVLVGGPNEQFF

D gene: TRBD2
J gene: TRBJ2-3
clone size: few
V gene: TRBV5-8
CDR3 DNA: TGTGCCAGCAGCTTGGAGGTACTAGCGGGGACTAGCACAGATACGCAGTATTTT
CDR3 protein: CASSLEVLAGTSTDTQYF

D gene: NA
J gene: TRBJ1-2
clone size: NA
V gene: TRBV7-2
CDR3 DNA: TGTGCCAGCAGCTTATTTGCCGGGGGGGGTGGCTACACCTTC
CDR3 protein: CASSLFAGGGGYTF

D gene: NA
J gene: TRBJ1-3
clone size: few
V gene: TRBV4-3
CDR3 DNA: TGCGCCAGCAGCCCAGGAGAGGGAAACACCATATATTTT
CDR3 protein: CASSPGEGNTIYF

D gene: TRBD2
J gene: TRBJ2-1
clone size: few
V gene: TRBV7-2
CDR3 DNA: TGTGCCAGCAGCTTAGGACTCCTTGGGGCGGGGGGGCTCAATGAGCAGTTCTTC
CDR3 protein: CASSLGLLGAGGLNEQFF

D gene: TRBD1
J gene: TRBJ2-1
clone size: NA
V gene: TRBV3-1
CDR3 DNA: TGTGCCAGCAGCGACCCCAGGGGGCCCTACAATGAGCAGTTCTTC
CDR3 protein: CASSDPRGPYNEQFF

D gene: TRBD1
J gene: TRBJ2-3
clone size: NA
V gene: TRBV20-1
CDR3 DNA: TGCAGTGCTCGGACAGGGTTAACAGATACGCAGTATTTT
CDR3 protein: CSARTGLTDTQYF

D gene: NA
J gene: TRBJ2-1
clone size: NA
V gene: TRBV28
CDR3 DNA: TGTGCCAGCACCATCGGGCGGGTCCACAATGAGCAGTTCTTC
CDR3 protein: CASTIGRVHNEQFF

D gene: NA
J gene: TRBJ1-1
clone size: NA
V gene: TRBV15
CDR3 DNA: TGTGCCACCAGCGCCGCCCCCCCTAGGGGCACTGAAGCTTTCTTT
CDR3 protein: CATSAAPPRGTEAFF

D gene: NA
J gene: TRBJ2-7
clone size: NA
V gene: TRBV6-1
CDR3 DNA: TGTGCCAGCAGACGACTCGGGCGATCCGCCCTCTACGAGCAGTACTTC
CDR3 protein: CASRRLGRSALYEQYF

D gene: NA
J gene: TRBJ2-3
clone size: NA
V gene: TRBV3-1
CDR3 DNA: TGTGCCAGCAGCCACTTGGCGCGGGATACGCAGTATTTT
CDR3 protein: CASSHLARDTQYF

D gene: NA
J gene: TRBJ2-7
clone size: NA
V gene: TRBV29-1
CDR3 DNA: TGCAGCGAACGGCGCGGTCCGGCAGGGGTTACCTACGAGCAGTACTTC
CDR3 protein: CSERRGPAGVTYEQYF

D gene: NA
J gene: TRBJ1-1
clone size: NA
V gene: TRBV7-9
CDR3 DNA: TGTTCCAGCAGCTTAGCAGGGGACACTGAAGCTTTCTTT
CDR3 protein: CSSSLAGDTEAFF

D gene: TRBD1
J gene: TRBJ2-4
clone size: NA
V gene: TRBV7-2
CDR3 DNA: TGTGCCAGCAGCCTCCGCCGGGACAGGGGGCTGGGAAACATTCAGTACTTC
CDR3 protein: CASSLRRDRGLGNIQYF

D gene: TRBD2
J gene: TRBJ2-3
clone size: few
V gene: TRBV5-5
CDR3 DNA: TGTGCCAGCAGCCCCCTCGGACTAGCGGGAGTCGGGACGCAGTATTTT
CDR3 protein: CASSPLGLAGVGTQYF

D gene: NA
J gene: TRBJ2-5
clone size: NA
V gene: TRBV4-1
CDR3 DNA: TGCGCCAGCAGCCAGGGGGCCGGACCTAATGGGGGACAGACCCAGTACTTC
CDR3 protein: CASSQGAGPNGGQTQYF

D gene: TRBD1
J gene: TRBJ1-4
clone size: few
V gene: TRBV7-8
CDR3 DNA: TGTGCCAGCAGCCGAAGACAGGGAGGGAATGAAAAACTGTTTTTT
CDR3 protein: CASSRRQGGNEKLFF

D gene: NA
J gene: TRBJ2-7
clone size: NA
V gene: TRBV5-1
CDR3 DNA: TGCGCCAGCAGTCAAAATGCCTACGAGCAGTACTTC
CDR3 protein: CASSQNAYEQYF

D gene: NA
J gene: TRBJ2-5
clone size: many
V gene: TRBV11-2
CDR3 DNA: TGTGCCAGCAGCATAGGGGAGGTGGAGACCCAGTACTTC
CDR3 protein: CASSIGEVETQYF

D gene: NA
J gene: TRBJ2-1
clone size: few
V gene: TRBV4-3
CDR3 DNA: TGCGCCAGCAGCCAAGAGGAGAGCTCCTACAATGAGCAGTTCTTC
CDR3 protein: CASSQEESSYNEQFF

D gene: NA
J gene: TRBJ2-1
clone size: NA
V gene: TRBV10-2
CDR3 DNA: TGCGCCAGCGGGCGGGTGCTGAATGAGCAGTTCTTC
CDR3 protein: CASGRVLNEQFF

D gene: TRBD2
J gene: TRBJ2-1
clone size: NA
V gene: TRBV20-1
CDR3 DNA: TGCAGTGCCCCAATTCCTAGCGGGAGGGCCCACAATGAGCAGTTCTTC
CDR3 protein: CSAPIPSGRAHNEQFF

D gene: NA
J gene: TRBJ2-2
clone size: NA
V gene: TRBV7-2
CDR3 DNA: TGTGCCAGCAGCCTAATGTCCGACACCGGGGAGCTGTTTTTT
CDR3 protein: CASSLMSDTGELFF

D gene: NA
J gene: TRBJ2-6
clone size: few
V gene: TRBV28
CDR3 DNA: TGTGCCAGCAGTTTGTCGGGAGCCGGGGCCAACGTCCTGACTTTC
CDR3 protein: CASSLSGAGANVLTF

D gene: TRBD1
J gene: TRBJ1-5
clone size: once
V gene: TRBV12-3/TRBV12-4
CDR3 DNA: TGTGCCAGCAGTTTAGGAGACAGGGATATCAATCAGCCCCAGCATTTT
CDR3 protein: CASSLGDRDINQPQHF

D gene: TRBD2
J gene: TRBJ2-1
clone size: many
V gene: TRBV18
CDR3 DNA: TGTGCCAGCTCATCAACGACTAGCGGGAGTCTTAATGAGCAGTTCTTC
CDR3 protein: CASSSTTSGSLNEQFF

D gene: NA
J gene: TRBJ2-7
clone size: NA
V gene: TRBV6-2/TRBV6-3
CDR3 DNA: TGTGCCAGCAGTTTCCACTCGGGGCCCATTATGACCTACGAGCAGTACTTC
CDR3 protein: CASSFHSGPIMTYEQYF

D gene: TRBD2
J gene: TRBJ2-6
clone size: NA
V gene: TRBV7-2
CDR3 DNA: TGTGCCAGCAGCTTAGTAGCGGGAGTTTTCTCTGGGGCCAACGTCCTGACTTTC
CDR3 protein: CASSLVAGVFSGANVLTF

D gene: TRBD2
J gene: TRBJ2-3
clone size: few
V gene: TRBV10-3
CDR3 DNA: TGTGCCATCAGTGAGTCCTCTGGCAGGGAGGGAAGAGATACGCAGTATTTT
CDR3 protein: CAISESSGREGRDTQYF

D gene: TRBD2
J gene: TRBJ2-5
clone size: NA
V gene: TRBV9
CDR3 DNA: TGTGCCAGCAGCGTAGCCGCTAGCGGGACCTCGGGGCAGGACTTC
CDR3 protein: CASSVAASGTSGQDF

D gene: NA
J gene: TRBJ2-3
clone size: few
V gene: TRBV6-5
CDR3 DNA: TGTGCCAGCAGTTACCGGACCGTCCATACGACCCCGGATACGCAGTATTTT
CDR3 protein: CASSYRTVHTTPDTQYF

D gene: TRBD1
J gene: TRBJ1-1
clone size: once
V gene: TRBV15
CDR3 DNA: TGTGCCACCAGCAGGATGACAGGGGTGAACACTGAAGCTTTCTTT
CDR3 protein: CATSRMTGVNTEAFF

D gene: NA
J gene: TRBJ2-3
clone size: NA
V gene: TRBV12-3/TRBV12-4
CDR3 DNA: TGTGCCAGCAGTTTACTTCCTGGCGGGAACACAGATACGCAGTATTTT
CDR3 protein: CASSLLPGGNTDTQYF

D gene: NA
J gene: TRBJ2-7
clone size: NA
V gene: TRBV6-1
CDR3 DNA: TGTGCCAGCAGTGAACAGGGTCAGGGGAGGTACTTC
CDR3 protein: CASSEQGQGRYF

D gene: TRBD2
J gene: TRBJ2-3
clone size: few
V gene: TRBV7-2
CDR3 DNA: TGTGCCAGCAGCTTATTTGGATCGGCGGGAGGGAAACATAGCACAGATACGCAGTATTTT
CDR3 protein: CASSLFGSAGGKHSTDTQYF

D gene: TRBD1
J gene: TRBJ2-7
clone size: few
V gene: TRBV7-8
CDR3 DNA: TGTGCCAGCAGCCTAACAGGGGCCTTCTACGAGCAGTACTTC
CDR3 protein: CASSLTGAFYEQYF

D gene: NA
J gene: TRBJ2-7
clone size: few
V gene: TRBV7-2
CDR3 DNA: TGTGCCAGCAGCTTATTGGGGGGACCGCCGACCTACGAGCAGTACTTC
CDR3 protein: CASSLLGGPPTYEQYF

D gene: TRBD2
J gene: TRBJ2-3
clone size: few
V gene: TRBV7-2
CDR3 DNA: TGTGCCAGCAGTAAGGTGGGGGGGGGCACAGATACGCAGTATTTT
CDR3 protein: CASSKVGGGTDTQYF

D gene: TRBD2
J gene: TRBJ2-6
clone size: many
V gene: TRBV5-1
CDR3 DNA: TGTGCCAGCAGCGGGGGCCTCTCTGGGGCCAACGTCCTGACTTTC
CDR3 protein: CASSGGLSGANVLTF

D gene: NA
J gene: TRBJ2-5
clone size: few
V gene: TRBV2
CDR3 DNA: TGTGCCAGCAGGGAGACTCCGGGACTCCAGTACCAAGAGACCCAGTACTTC
CDR3 protein: CASRETPGLQYQETQYF

D gene: TRBD2
J gene: TRBJ2-5
clone size: many
V gene: TRBV12-3/TRBV12-4
CDR3 DNA: TGTGCCAGCCGATGGGAGGGAGAGACCCAGTACTTC
CDR3 protein: CASRWEGETQYF

D gene: NA
J gene: TRBJ2-5
clone size: NA
V gene: TRBV3-1
CDR3 DNA: TGTGCCAGCAGCCATGCTATGGGCGAAGAGACCCAGTACTTC
CDR3 protein: CASSHAMGEETQYF